These 2 T cell receptor beta chains were sequenced from one sample in a study of cytomegalovirus exposure and HLA in healthy donors. Both 60 Vbeta primers and 13 Jbeta primers went into the PCR. Measured with immunoSEQ multiplex PCR; TCRdb has only the in-frame clones, and not every one. This repertoire shows under 200,000 clones, over 75% found once; its top ten account for 1.9%. The sequencing sample was made of PBMCs. The receptors originated from a woman between 18 and 30 years old in good health and CMV-seronegative.

The chain has TRBV6-5 and TRBJ2-3; 8 bases line up with TRBD1. Germline-derived CDR1 and CDR2 are MNHEY and SVGAGI. The CDR3 is made up of 13 amino acids. After removal of 8 bases from V and 0 bases from J, the junction contained 1 base not matched to a gene. In DNA, the CDR3 is TGTGCCAGCGGGGACAGGAGCACAGATACGCAGTATTTT. This gives the protein CASGDRSTDTQYF.

The chain carries TRBV11-1 and TRBJ1-2; TRBD1 aligns across 11 bases. Trimming cost V 4 bases and J 7 bases; bases outside gene matches: 5. Germline assignment: CDR1 SGHAT and CDR2 FQDESV (reference sequence). The CDR3 covers 14 residues. The CDR3 here is CASSYGQGAGGYTF. In DNA, the CDR3 is TGTGCCAGCAGCTACGGACAGGGGGCAGGTGGCTACACCTTC.